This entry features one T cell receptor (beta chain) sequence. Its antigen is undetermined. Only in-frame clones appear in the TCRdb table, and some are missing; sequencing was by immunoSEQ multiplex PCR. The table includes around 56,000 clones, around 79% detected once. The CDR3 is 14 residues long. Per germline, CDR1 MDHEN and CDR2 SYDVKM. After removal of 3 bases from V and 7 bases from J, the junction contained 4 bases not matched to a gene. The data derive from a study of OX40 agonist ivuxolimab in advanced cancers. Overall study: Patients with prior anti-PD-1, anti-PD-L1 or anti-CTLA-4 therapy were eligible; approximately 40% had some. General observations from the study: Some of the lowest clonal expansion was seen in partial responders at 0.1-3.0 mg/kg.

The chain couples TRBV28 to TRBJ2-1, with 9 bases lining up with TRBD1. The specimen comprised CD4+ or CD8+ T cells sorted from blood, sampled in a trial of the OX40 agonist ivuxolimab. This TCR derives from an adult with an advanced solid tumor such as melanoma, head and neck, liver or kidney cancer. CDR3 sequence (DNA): TGTGCCAGCAGTTTCTATGACAGGGGGAATGAGCAGTTCTTC. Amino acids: CASSFYDRGNEQFF.